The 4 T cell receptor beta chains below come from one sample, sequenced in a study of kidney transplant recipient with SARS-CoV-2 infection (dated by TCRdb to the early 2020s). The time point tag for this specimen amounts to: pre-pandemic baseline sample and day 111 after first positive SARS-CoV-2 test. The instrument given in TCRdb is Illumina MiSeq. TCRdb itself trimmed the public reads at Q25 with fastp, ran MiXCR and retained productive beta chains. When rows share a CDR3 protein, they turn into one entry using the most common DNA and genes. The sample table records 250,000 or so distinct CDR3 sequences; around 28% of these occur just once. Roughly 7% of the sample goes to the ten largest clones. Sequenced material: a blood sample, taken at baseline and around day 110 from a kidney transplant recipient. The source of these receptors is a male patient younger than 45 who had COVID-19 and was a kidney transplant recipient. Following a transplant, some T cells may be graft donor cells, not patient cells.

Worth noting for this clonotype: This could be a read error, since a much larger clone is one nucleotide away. The CDR3 coding sequence is TGTGCCAGCAGCTTAAATCCAGGTGGGGCCAACGTCCTGACTTTC. It specifies CASSLNPGGANVLTF. This chain connects TRBV7-9 to TRBJ2-6; no clear D. V was shortened by 2 bases and J by 3 bases, with 8 bases between the two germline ends. The germline V gene encodes CDR1 SEHNR and CDR2 FQNEAQ (reference sequence). The CDR3 contains 15 residues.

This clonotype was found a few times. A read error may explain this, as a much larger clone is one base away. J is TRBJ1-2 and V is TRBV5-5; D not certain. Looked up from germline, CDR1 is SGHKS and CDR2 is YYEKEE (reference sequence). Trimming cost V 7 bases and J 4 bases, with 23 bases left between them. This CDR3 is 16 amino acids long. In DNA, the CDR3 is TGTGCCAGCGGGTATGGTGTCTCGCGAAAGACCTATGGCTACACCTTC. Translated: CASGYGVSRKTYGYTF. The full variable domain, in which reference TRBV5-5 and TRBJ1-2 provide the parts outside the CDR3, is DAGVTQSPTHLIKTRGQQVTLRCSPISGHKSVSWYQQVLGQGPQFIFQYYEKEERGRGNFPDRFSARQFPNYSSELNVNALLLGDSALYLCASGYGVSRKTYGYTFGSGTRLTVV.

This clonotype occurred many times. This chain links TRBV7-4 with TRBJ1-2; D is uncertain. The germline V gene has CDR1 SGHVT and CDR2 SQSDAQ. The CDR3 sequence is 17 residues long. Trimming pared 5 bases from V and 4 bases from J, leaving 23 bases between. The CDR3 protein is CASSANVSARKTYGYTF. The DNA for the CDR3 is TGTGCCAGCAGCGCTAATGTTTCAGCTCGAAAGACCTATGGCTACACCTTC.

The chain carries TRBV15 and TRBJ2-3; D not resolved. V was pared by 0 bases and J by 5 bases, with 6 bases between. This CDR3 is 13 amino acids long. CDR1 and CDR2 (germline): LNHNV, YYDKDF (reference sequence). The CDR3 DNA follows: TGTGCCACCAGCAGAGATCACGGAGATACGCAGTATTTT. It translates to CATSRDHGDTQYF.